This T cell receptor beta chain was observed in a study of blood T cell repertoires in COVID-19. Across the whole study: Donors in the United States, Italy and Spain gave samples during acute or convalescent COVID-19. Sample material is recorded as cDNA or gDNA derived from T cells, B-cell-depleted T cells, or PBMCs.

Seattle participants joined during active infection and were tracked over time. As processed by the authors: Reference gene primer amplification yielded estimated nucleated cell counts. Sequenced by immunoSEQ multiplex PCR; TCRdb stores in-frame clones only, minus some. From that table come the V and J calls and clone size; the DNA was used to work out D and trimming. The sample records approximately 150,000 clones, 79% being singletons. This clone was counted between two and nine times. V was trimmed by 2 bases and J by 8 bases, leaving 7 bases between them. The CDR3 has 13 residues. Per the germline V gene, CDR1 is MNHNS and CDR2 is SASEGT.

The sequencing sample was made of peripheral blood. The source is a woman between 55 and 75 years old with COVID-19, enrolled during active disease. The chain has TRBV6-1 and TRBJ1-6, with no clear D. CDR3 loop: CASSEFIDSPLHF. As DNA, the CDR3 is TGTGCCAGCAGTGAATTTATTGATTCACCCCTCCACTTT.